These T cell receptor beta chains were read from a single sample in a study of shared clonotypes between healthy human individuals. The data were produced by immunoSEQ multiplex PCR, yet TCRdb's version contains in-frame clones alone and is incomplete. The sample includes more than 2 million clones, approximately 95% of them seen just once. Sample: naive CD8+ T cells sorted from blood. The origin of the receptors is a man between 18 and 35 years old in good health. Both conserved end residues are part of each CDR3. D genes are given only for firm matches. Some rows mark clone size as missing; the rest say once, few, many or name a class of expanded clone.

d_call: NA; v_call: TRBV13; clone_size: NA; j_call: TRBJ1-4; cdr3_aa: CASSSLEGTNEKLFF; cdr3_nt: TGTGCCAGCAGCTCCCTAGAGGGGACTAATGAAAAACTGTTTTTT
d_call: NA; v_call: TRBV5-6; clone_size: NA; j_call: TRBJ2-2; cdr3_aa: CASSLGGSTGELFF; cdr3_nt: TGTGCCAGCAGCTTGGGAGGTTCCACCGGGGAGCTGTTTTTT
d_call: NA; v_call: TRBV29-1; clone_size: once; j_call: TRBJ2-7; cdr3_aa: CSVEHGSSYEQYF; cdr3_nt: TGCAGCGTTGAACACGGTAGCTCCTACGAGCAGTACTTC
d_call: TRBD1; v_call: TRBV4-2; clone_size: many; j_call: TRBJ1-2; cdr3_aa: CASSQRGTAGYGYTF; cdr3_nt: TGTGCCAGCAGCCAACGCGGGACAGCCGGCTATGGCTACACCTTC
d_call: NA; v_call: TRBV7-2; clone_size: NA; j_call: TRBJ2-2; cdr3_aa: CASSFLRGAGELFF; cdr3_nt: TGTGCCAGCAGCTTTCTGAGGGGGGCCGGGGAGCTGTTTTTT
d_call: NA; v_call: TRBV10-3; clone_size: NA; j_call: TRBJ2-7; cdr3_aa: CAIKSSGKSSYEQYF; cdr3_nt: TGTGCCATCAAGTCGTCAGGGAAAAGCTCCTACGAGCAGTACTTC
d_call: TRBD1; v_call: TRBV5-6; clone_size: once; j_call: TRBJ2-7; cdr3_aa: CASSLADRAEQYF; cdr3_nt: TGTGCCAGCAGCTTGGCGGACAGGGCCGAGCAGTACTTC
d_call: NA; v_call: TRBV4-3; clone_size: once; j_call: TRBJ2-7; cdr3_aa: CASSPEPGGMPYEQYF; cdr3_nt: TGCGCCAGCAGCCCCGAACCCGGGGGCATGCCCTACGAGCAGTACTTC
d_call: NA; v_call: TRBV5-6; clone_size: NA; j_call: TRBJ1-2; cdr3_aa: CASSGEAGAYGYTF; cdr3_nt: TGTGCCAGCAGCGGCGAGGCAGGAGCCTATGGCTACACCTTC
d_call: NA; v_call: TRBV2; clone_size: NA; j_call: TRBJ2-7; cdr3_aa: CASSTPEQGGSSYEQYF; cdr3_nt: TGTGCCAGCAGTACTCCGGAACAGGGTGGCTCCTCTTACGAGCAGTACTTC
d_call: TRBD2; v_call: TRBV2; clone_size: NA; j_call: TRBJ2-7; cdr3_aa: CASSPISGGAFPYEQYF; cdr3_nt: TGTGCCAGCAGCCCCATTAGCGGGGGGGCGTTTCCCTACGAGCAGTACTTC
d_call: TRBD1; v_call: TRBV4-3; clone_size: NA; j_call: TRBJ1-2; cdr3_aa: CASSHAEGQGSIGYTF; cdr3_nt: TGCGCCAGCAGCCACGCTGAGGGACAGGGATCTATTGGCTACACCTTC
d_call: TRBD1; v_call: TRBV5-1; clone_size: NA; j_call: TRBJ2-7; cdr3_aa: CASSPGTGRNYEQYF; cdr3_nt: TGCGCCAGCAGCCCCGGGACAGGGAGAAACTACGAGCAGTACTTC
d_call: NA; v_call: TRBV30; clone_size: NA; j_call: TRBJ1-1; cdr3_aa: CAWRRPTEAFF; cdr3_nt: TGTGCCTGGAGAAGGCCCACTGAAGCTTTCTTT
d_call: NA; v_call: TRBV5-4; clone_size: NA; j_call: TRBJ1-5; cdr3_aa: CASSFTGGGGNQPQHF; cdr3_nt: TGTGCCAGCAGCTTTACGGGAGGGGGAGGCAATCAGCCCCAGCATTTT
d_call: NA; v_call: TRBV28; clone_size: NA; j_call: TRBJ2-7; cdr3_aa: CASSLGGGPYEQYF; cdr3_nt: TGTGCCAGCAGTCTTGGTGGGGGACCCTACGAGCAGTACTTC
d_call: NA; v_call: TRBV25-1; clone_size: NA; j_call: TRBJ2-5; cdr3_aa: CASSGMQETQYF; cdr3_nt: TGTGCCAGCTCAGGGATGCAAGAGACCCAGTACTTC
d_call: TRBD1; v_call: TRBV19; clone_size: NA; j_call: TRBJ2-7; cdr3_aa: CASSAPGQGRHEQYF; cdr3_nt: TGTGCCAGTAGTGCTCCGGGACAGGGGAGACACGAGCAGTACTTC
d_call: TRBD2; v_call: TRBV7-9; clone_size: NA; j_call: TRBJ2-7; cdr3_aa: CASSLGPGSGDYEQYF; cdr3_nt: TGTGCCAGCAGCTTAGGGCCGGGTAGCGGGGATTACGAGCAGTACTTC
d_call: NA; v_call: TRBV5-1; clone_size: NA; j_call: TRBJ2-1; cdr3_aa: CASSRPEVTYNEQFF; cdr3_nt: TGCGCCAGCAGCCGACCAGAGGTTACTTACAATGAGCAGTTCTTC
d_call: NA; v_call: TRBV19; clone_size: NA; j_call: TRBJ2-7; cdr3_aa: CASSRAGVVEQYF; cdr3_nt: TGTGCCAGTTCACGGGCAGGGGTGGTCGAGCAGTACTTC
d_call: TRBD2; v_call: TRBV10-3; clone_size: NA; j_call: TRBJ2-5; cdr3_aa: CAISEFREEETQYF; cdr3_nt: TGTGCCATCAGTGAGTTCCGGGAGGAAGAGACCCAGTACTTC
d_call: TRBD1; v_call: TRBV29-1; clone_size: NA; j_call: TRBJ1-4; cdr3_aa: CSVGDRGTTNEKLFF; cdr3_nt: TGCAGCGTGGGGGACAGGGGGACAACTAATGAAAAACTGTTTTTT
d_call: NA; v_call: TRBV5-4; clone_size: once; j_call: TRBJ2-6; cdr3_aa: CASSLGPGANVLTF; cdr3_nt: TGTGCCAGCAGCTTAGGTCCTGGGGCCAACGTCCTGACTTTC
d_call: NA; v_call: TRBV6-5; clone_size: NA; j_call: TRBJ2-7; cdr3_aa: CASSYVGSTYEQYF; cdr3_nt: TGTGCCAGCAGTTACGTAGGAAGCACCTACGAGCAGTACTTC
d_call: NA; v_call: TRBV19; clone_size: NA; j_call: TRBJ2-4; cdr3_aa: CASSIAEFKNIQYF; cdr3_nt: TGTGCCAGTAGTATAGCAGAGTTCAAAAACATTCAGTACTTC
d_call: NA; v_call: TRBV19; clone_size: once; j_call: TRBJ2-7; cdr3_aa: CASSPAVTYEQYF; cdr3_nt: TGTGCCAGTAGCCCGGCGGTCACCTACGAGCAGTACTTC
d_call: TRBD1; v_call: TRBV14; clone_size: NA; j_call: TRBJ2-3; cdr3_aa: CASSLGTGLDTQYF; cdr3_nt: TGTGCCAGCAGCCTTGGGACAGGGCTAGATACGCAGTATTTT
d_call: TRBD2; v_call: TRBV4-1; clone_size: NA; j_call: TRBJ2-7; cdr3_aa: CASSHVVLAGFYEQYF; cdr3_nt: TGCGCCAGCAGCCATGTTGTGCTAGCGGGGTTCTACGAGCAGTACTTC
d_call: NA; v_call: TRBV28; clone_size: once; j_call: TRBJ2-7; cdr3_aa: CASSLRASSYEQYF; cdr3_nt: TGTGCCAGCAGTTTAAGGGCCAGCTCCTACGAGCAGTACTTC
d_call: TRBD2; v_call: TRBV7-9; clone_size: NA; j_call: TRBJ2-5; cdr3_aa: CASSLAPSGMYQETQYF; cdr3_nt: TGTGCCAGCAGCTTAGCCCCTAGCGGGATGTACCAAGAGACCCAGTACTTC
d_call: TRBD1; v_call: TRBV5-1; clone_size: NA; j_call: TRBJ1-6; cdr3_aa: CASGEFPTGGYSPLHF; cdr3_nt: TGCGCCAGCGGTGAGTTCCCCACAGGGGGGTATTCACCCCTCCACTTT
d_call: NA; v_call: TRBV4-1; clone_size: NA; j_call: TRBJ1-2; cdr3_aa: CASSQERVGGYGYTF; cdr3_nt: TGCGCCAGCAGCCAAGAAAGGGTGGGGGGCTATGGCTACACCTTC
d_call: NA; v_call: TRBV6-1; clone_size: NA; j_call: TRBJ1-1; cdr3_aa: CASSEVSLRKDTEAFF; cdr3_nt: TGTGCCAGCAGTGAAGTGTCACTTAGGAAGGATACTGAAGCTTTCTTT
d_call: NA; v_call: TRBV7-9; clone_size: NA; j_call: TRBJ2-7; cdr3_aa: CASRRGTGKNEQYF; cdr3_nt: TGTGCCAGCAGACGAGGGACGGGTAAGAACGAGCAGTACTTC
d_call: TRBD1; v_call: TRBV5-1; clone_size: NA; j_call: TRBJ2-7; cdr3_aa: CASGWDSPYEQYF; cdr3_nt: TGCGCCAGCGGTTGGGACAGCCCCTACGAGCAGTACTTC
d_call: NA; v_call: TRBV4-1; clone_size: NA; j_call: TRBJ1-2; cdr3_aa: CASSLVTGHFWKGDYGYTF; cdr3_nt: TGCGCCAGCAGCCTTGTGACAGGCCACTTTTGGAAGGGTGACTATGGCTACACCTTC
d_call: NA; v_call: TRBV28; clone_size: NA; j_call: TRBJ2-7; cdr3_aa: CASSFPRREGHEQYF; cdr3_nt: TGTGCCAGCAGTTTCCCCCGTCGTGAGGGGCACGAGCAGTACTTC
d_call: NA; v_call: TRBV7-2; clone_size: NA; j_call: TRBJ1-1; cdr3_aa: CASSLRGTEAFF; cdr3_nt: TGTGCCAGCAGCTTAAGGGGCACTGAAGCTTTCTTT
d_call: NA; v_call: TRBV29-1; clone_size: NA; j_call: TRBJ2-5; cdr3_aa: CSVEDQGGIVQETQYF; cdr3_nt: TGCAGCGTTGAAGATCAGGGCGGGATTGTCCAAGAGACCCAGTACTTC